A selection of T cell receptor beta chains follows, all from one sample in a study of vaccination effects on CD4 cells after COVID-19. This table comes from immunoSEQ multiplex PCR, and its TCRdb copy is limited to in-frame clones, with some not included. This table holds fewer than 60,000 clones, around 80% found once. Antigens of these TCRs are unknown. The sample here was CD4+ T cells from PBMCs cultured with HIV peptides, taken before COVID-19 vaccination. Source of these receptors: a human donor who had a prior SARS-CoV-2 infection. Each CDR3 is given with its conserved first and last residue. The D gene is left open where the match is weak. Size is omitted from some rows. Given values are once, few, many or a class for expanded clones.

clone size	V gene	J gene	D gene	CDR3 protein	CDR3 DNA
NA	TRBV7-2	TRBJ2-1	NA	CASSSASGALNEQFF	TGTGCCAGCAGCTCCGCTTCCGGGGCCCTAAATGAGCAGTTCTTC
NA	TRBV2	TRBJ1-2	NA	CASSEELSNYGYTF	TGTGCCAGCAGTGAAGAACTATCTAACTATGGCTACACCTTC
few	TRBV6-6	TRBJ1-1	NA	CASSFARNTEAFF	TGTGCCAGCAGTTTCGCCAGGAACACTGAAGCTTTCTTT
NA	TRBV7-9	TRBJ2-3	NA	CASSLGRGSSDPDTQYF	TGTGCCAGCAGCTTAGGGAGGGGTTCTAGCGACCCAGATACGCAGTATTTT
NA	TRBV6-5	TRBJ2-1	NA	CASSADGYSYNEQFF	TGTGCCAGCAGCGCGGACGGGTACTCCTACAATGAGCAGTTCTTC
once	TRBV11-3	TRBJ2-3	NA	CASSLGYVTDTQYF	TGTGCCAGCAGCTTAGGATATGTCACAGATACGCAGTATTTT
few	TRBV27	TRBJ2-7	NA	CASSPIDSTHVYEQYF	TGTGCCAGCAGTCCCATCGACTCGACACACGTCTACGAGCAGTACTTC
NA	TRBV20-1	TRBJ2-2	TRBD2	CSASSGGATTGELFF	TGCAGTGCTAGTAGCGGGGGGGCCACCACCGGGGAGCTGTTTTTT
NA	TRBV12-3/TRBV12-4	TRBJ2-1	NA	CASSSVVPGVQFF	TGTGCCAGCAGTTCGGTCGTGCCCGGGGTGCAGTTCTTC
NA	TRBV5-8	TRBJ2-3	TRBD1	CASSFNDDRAADTQYF	TGTGCCAGCAGCTTCAATGACGACAGGGCGGCAGATACGCAGTATTTT
NA	TRBV9	TRBJ2-1	TRBD2	CASSVYWEGDQFF	TGTGCCAGCAGCGTCTATTGGGAGGGAGACCAGTTCTTC
NA	TRBV19	TRBJ1-1	NA	CASSINRNTEAFF	TGTGCCAGTAGTATTAACAGGAACACTGAAGCTTTCTTT
NA	TRBV24-1	TRBJ2-1	TRBD1	CATSEGTGDINEQFF	TGTGCCACCAGTGAAGGGACAGGGGATATCAATGAGCAGTTCTTC
few	TRBV5-1	TRBJ2-7	TRBD2	CASSGRLAGFFSYEQYF	TGCGCCAGCAGCGGGAGACTAGCGGGGTTTTTCTCCTACGAGCAGTACTTC
NA	TRBV5-8	TRBJ1-1	NA	CASRTGMNTEAFF	TGTGCCAGCAGAACAGGGATGAACACTGAAGCTTTCTTT
NA	TRBV4-2	TRBJ2-2	TRBD2	CASSRGLAGNTGELFF	TGTGCCAGCAGCCGCGGACTAGCGGGGAACACCGGGGAGCTGTTTTTT
NA	TRBV19	TRBJ1-2	NA	CASSFGNYGYTF	TGTGCCAGTAGCTTCGGGAACTATGGCTACACCTTC
once	TRBV6-4	TRBJ2-4	NA	CARDELVQLAKNIQYF	TGTGCCAGAGACGAACTCGTCCAACTAGCCAAAAACATTCAGTACTTC
few	TRBV6-2/TRBV6-3	TRBJ1-5	NA	CASSYVLAAGESNQPQHF	TGTGCCAGCAGTTACGTCCTTGCGGCAGGTGAGAGCAATCAGCCCCAGCATTTT
NA	TRBV11-3	TRBJ2-1	NA	CASSVQSPLYNEQFF	TGTGCCAGCAGCGTCCAAAGCCCCCTCTACAATGAGCAGTTCTTC
NA	TRBV18	TRBJ1-3	NA	CASSEIGQYSSGNTIYF	TGTGCCAGCTCAGAGATTGGACAGTACAGCTCTGGAAACACCATATATTTT
NA	TRBV5-1	TRBJ2-1	TRBD2	CASSLATSGYNEQFF	TGCGCCAGCAGCTTGGCTACTAGCGGTTACAATGAGCAGTTCTTC
NA	TRBV6-2/TRBV6-3	TRBJ2-5	TRBD2	CASSPRTSGFLGETQYF	TGTGCCAGCAGTCCAAGGACTAGCGGGTTCCTTGGGGAGACCCAGTACTTC